These 17 T cell receptor beta chains came from one sample sequenced in a study of early T cells in non-severe SARS-CoV-2 infection. One entry per CDR3 protein results from TCRdb running MiXCR on the 5' RACE reads. Among approximately 32,000 distinct CDR3 sequences listed, 3% to 4% were seen once. Sequencing used whole blood. The source of these receptors is an adult who was a healthcare worker with PCR-confirmed SARS-CoV-2 infection or an uninfected control (not recorded which).

This clonotype occurred many times. The V call is TRBV11-2, the J call TRBJ2-3, with a possible D match to TRBD1 (5 bases). The CDR3 sequence is 13 residues long. V dropped 5 bases and J dropped 5 bases, with 11 bases sitting between them. The germline V gene has CDR1 SGHAT and CDR2 FQNNGV. CDR3 in amino acids: CASSPGSGDTQYF. In nucleotides, the CDR3 is TGTGCCAGCAGCCCAGGGTCCGGAGATACGCAGTATTTT. Full variable domain (rest looked up from reference TRBV11-2 and TRBJ2-3): EAGVAQSPRYKIIEKRQSVAFWCNPISGHATLYWYQQILGQGPKLLIQFQNNGVVDDSQLPKDRFSAERLKGVDSTLKIQPAKLEDSAVYLCASSPGSGDTQYFGPGTRLTVL.

Many counts were recorded for this clonotype. J is TRBJ2-1 and V is TRBV4-3, with TRBD2 matching 11 bases. The CDR3 spans 16 residues. The V gene's germline CDR1 is LGHNA and CDR2 YSLEER. The V and J ends lost 1 base and 8 bases, in that order; junction bases with no gene match: 7. CDR3 DNA: TGCGCCAGCAGCCAAGGGATTAGCGGGGGGGTCGATGAGCAGTTCTTC. Residues: CASSQGISGGVDEQFF.

This clonotype was recorded at least ten times. The genes are TRBV5-1 and TRBJ2-1; unclear D gene. This CDR3 spans 13 amino acids. Trimming removed 4 bases from V and 6 bases from J, with 11 bases in between. Germline V gene data show CDR1 as SGHRS and CDR2 as YFSETQ. This CDR3 reads CASSPRMGNEQFF. In nucleotides, the CDR3 is TGCGCCAGCAGCCCCCGTATGGGCAATGAGCAGTTCTTC.

About this clonotype itself: It may be a read error: a sequence one base away is much more abundant. This chain connects TRBV21-1 to TRBJ1-1. TRBV21-1 is shown as a pseudogene. The CDR3 spans 16 residues. CDR3: CASSKGRELLNTETFF. CDR3 sequence (DNA): TGTGCCAGCAGCAAAGGGCGGGAACTTTTGAACACTGAAACTTTCTTT.

This clonotype occurred many times. The chain joins TRBV2 to TRBJ2-1, with 11 bases fitting TRBD2. This CDR3 has 16 amino acids. Germline V gene lookup returns CDR1 SNHLY and CDR2 FYNNEI. V shed 4 bases and J 9 bases; nucleotides not matched to a gene: 11. CDR3 region: CASSAGTSGDRSEQFF. The CDR3 DNA is TGTGCCAGCAGTGCCGGGACTAGCGGAGACCGCAGTGAGCAGTTCTTC.

There are many counts of this clonotype. The V call is TRBV7-9, the J call TRBJ1-1; weak D call: TRBD1 (6 bases). The CDR3 sequence is 16 residues long. V gave up 7 bases and J gave up 7 bases, with 25 bases separating them. Germline CDR1 SEHNR, CDR2 FQNEAQ (reference sequence). In DNA form, the CDR3 reads TGTGCCAGCACCAAAAGTAGGGGGGCGTTGCGGGTTGAAGCTTTCTTT. Protein sequence: CASTKSRGALRVEAFF. Looking up the rest from reference TRBV7-9 and TRBJ1-1 gives the full variable domain: DTGVSQNPRHKITKRGQNVTFRCDPISEHNRLYWYRQTLGQGPEFLTYFQNEAQLEKSRLLSDRFSAERPKGSFSTLEIQRTEQGDSAMYLCASTKSRGALRVEAFFGQGTRLTVV.

This clonotype was detected many times. This CDR3 reads CASSPRPAGAQSSGNTIYF. Written as DNA, the CDR3 is TGTGCCAGCAGCCCCCGTCCGGCGGGAGCCCAAAGCTCTGGAAACACCATATATTTT. The chain links TRBV7-8 to TRBJ1-3; the D is unclear. CDR1 is SGHVS and CDR2 is FQNEAQ in the germline V gene. The CDR3 is 19 residues long. With 5 bases removed from V and 0 bases from J, the gap between germline ends came to 23 bases.

The V and J genes are TRBV7-2 and TRBJ2-3, with TRBD2 matching 8 bases. This CDR3 is built from 16 residues. V dropped 2 bases and J dropped 4; count of bases not matched to a gene: 8. Germline CDR1 reads SGHTA; CDR2 reads FQGNSA. CDR3 DNA sequence: TGTGCCAGCAGCTTACTTCGGGGGGGCCTAGCAGATACGCAGTATTTT. As protein: CASSLLRGGLADTQYF.

About this clonotype itself: One base away lies a much larger clone, so this may be a sequencing read error. CDR3 in amino acids: CASRPDGRIYGYTF. CDR3 nucleotide sequence: TGTGCCAGCAGACCGGACGGCCGGATCTATGGCTACACCTTC. The chain uses TRBV7-9 and TRBJ1-2; no reliable D call. Germline V gene sequence: CDR1 SEHNR, CDR2 FQNEAQ (reference sequence). The CDR3 runs to 14 residues. Trimming took 6 bases from V and 4 from J, leaving 15 bases between them.

Many counts were recorded for this clonotype. This chain links TRBV7-6 with TRBJ1-1, with D possibly matching TRBD1 (6 bases). CDR3 length: 13 residues. V lost 6 bases and J lost 3, with 11 bases in between. Germline loops: CDR1 SGHVS, CDR2 FNYEAQ. Here the CDR3 reads CASRQNRDTEAFF. The CDR3 DNA follows: TGTGCCAGCAGGCAAAACAGGGACACTGAAGCTTTCTTT.

This clonotype was found many times. The gene calls are TRBV7-9 and TRBJ2-7; 8 positions match TRBD2. The CDR3 has 16 residues. Germline loops: CDR1 SEHNR, CDR2 FQNEAQ (reference sequence). The junction had 14 bases not matched to a gene; V was cut back by 5 bases and J by 5 bases. The CDR3 protein is CASSPGGGSSFHEQYF. The CDR3, as DNA: TGTGCCAGCAGCCCGGGGGGGGGCTCCTCCTTTCACGAGCAGTACTTC.

This clonotype was found many times. The chain employs TRBV29-1 and TRBJ2-7, with 10 bases matching TRBD1. This CDR3 spans 13 amino acids. Germline V gene sequence: CDR1 SQVTM, CDR2 ANQGSEA. With V trimmed by 4 bases and J by 4 bases, 4 bases remained unmatched. The CDR3 loop reads CSVVDRGKYEQYF. CDR3 nucleotide sequence: TGCAGCGTTGTGGACAGGGGGAAATACGAGCAGTACTTC.

This clonotype was observed many times. The chain uses TRBV30 and TRBJ1-4, with D possibly being TRBD1 (6 bases). In germline, CDR1 is GTSNPN, CDR2 SVGIG (reference sequence). The V end lost 3 bases, the J end lost 8 bases, and 16 bases lay between the germline ends. The CDR3 is 14 residues long. The CDR3: CAWSAGGRGEKLFF. The CDR3 DNA reads TGTGCCTGGAGCGCTGGGGGCCGGGGCGAAAAACTGTTTTTT. Full variable domain (remainder filled in from reference TRBV30 and TRBJ1-4): SQTIHQWPATLVQPVGSPLSLECTVEGTSNPNLYWYRQAAGRGLQLLFYSVGIGQISSEVPQNLSASRPQDRQFILSSKKLLLSDSGFYLCAWSAGGRGEKLFFGSGTQLSVL.

This clonotype was counted ten times or more. The rearrangement uses TRBV27 and TRBJ2-1; D unclear. Trimming cost V 2 bases and J 6 bases, with 11 bases left between them. This CDR3 region has 14 residues. The V gene's germline CDR1 is MNHEY and CDR2 SMNVEV (reference sequence). The CDR3 region is CASSLIAEANEQFF. CDR3 sequence (DNA): TGTGCCAGCAGTTTAATTGCCGAGGCCAATGAGCAGTTCTTC.

This clonotype was picked up many times. This chain connects TRBV5-4 to TRBJ2-2; 7 bases fit TRBD1. CDR3 length: 17 residues. The germline CDR1 and CDR2 sequences are SGHNT and YYREEE (reference sequence). V was pared by 0 bases and J by 7 bases, with 12 bases of the junction left unmatched. The DNA of the CDR3 is TGTGCCAGCAGCTTGGTGTTGACAGGGTCGAGGGGCGGGGAGCTGTTTTTT. Its protein is CASSLVLTGSRGGELFF.

This clonotype appeared a few times. V usage is TRBV24-1 and J usage is TRBJ1-3; no firm D call. The CDR3 is 13 amino acids. Germline CDR1 reads KGHDR; CDR2 reads SFDVKD. Between the trimmed V and J ends, which lost 11 bases and 4 bases, there was a span of 14 bases. The CDR3 DNA sequence: TGTGCCAGCGACCCTCTCGGCGGAAACACCATATATTTT. Translating gives CASDPLGGNTIYF.

This clonotype was detected many times. The rearrangement links TRBV12-3 or TRBV12-4 to TRBJ1-5, with D possibly matching TRBD1 (5 bases). The CDR3 is 13 residues long. Trimming stripped 5 bases from V and 5 bases from J, with 10 bases between. CDR3 nucleotides: TGTGCCAGCAGTCAATCACAGGATCAGCCCCAGCATTTT. It translates to CASSQSQDQPQHF.